This T cell receptor beta chain is from a study of blood T cell repertoires in COVID-19. Study-level background: Spain, Italy and the United States supplied samples that represented acute and convalescent COVID-19. T cells, B-cell-depleted T cells, or PBMCs provided the cDNA or gDNA that served as material.

Enrollment of patients from Seattle took place during active infection, with longitudinal follow-up. In the original workflow: Reference gene primer amplification yielded estimated nucleated cell counts. Sequencing used immunoSEQ multiplex PCR; TCRdb keeps in-frame clones, though not all of them. That table is the source of V, J and clone size, and D and trimming were worked out from the DNA. The table has about 200,000 clones, roughly 85% seen once. Germline loops: CDR1 MNHEY, CDR2 SMNVEV (reference sequence). V was clipped by 5 bases and J by 1 base, with 11 bases between them. The CDR3 is 14 amino acids.

The receptor was isolated from a woman in her sixties or seventies with COVID-19, enrolled during active disease. This sequence joins TRBV27 and TRBJ1-1; a weak D match, TRBD1 (5 bases). What was sequenced was peripheral blood. The chain's CDR3 is CASSAGVGNTEAFF. Written as DNA, the CDR3 is TGTGCCAGCAGTGCGGGGGTGGGGAACACTGAAGCTTTCTTT.